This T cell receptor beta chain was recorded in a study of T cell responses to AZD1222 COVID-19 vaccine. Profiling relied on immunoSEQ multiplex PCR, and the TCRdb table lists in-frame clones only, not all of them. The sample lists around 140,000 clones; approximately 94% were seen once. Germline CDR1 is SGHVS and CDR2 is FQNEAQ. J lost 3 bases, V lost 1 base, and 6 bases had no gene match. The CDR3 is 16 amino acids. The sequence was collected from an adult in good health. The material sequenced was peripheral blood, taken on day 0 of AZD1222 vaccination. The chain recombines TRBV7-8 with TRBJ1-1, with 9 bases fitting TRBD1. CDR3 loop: CASSLGGTGRDTEAFF. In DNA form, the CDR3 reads TGTGCCAGCAGCTTAGGAGGGACAGGGAGGGACACTGAAGCTTTCTTT.